Sequencing of this T cell receptor (beta chain) was carried out in a study of T cell repertoires in cytomegalovirus infection. Study-level points and caveats: Dominating the ex vivo response were HLA-C-restricted CMV-specific TCR beta clonotypes.

Details on this clonotype: Antigen unknown.

CDR3 size: 18 residues. The V gene's germline CDR1 is SGHTA and CDR2 FQGTGA. The J segment lost 7 bases and the V segment lost 5 bases, leaving 16 bases of the junction unmatched. TCRdb called the reads again in MiXCR, with one record for every CDR3 protein. The table shows around 300,000 distinct CDR3 sequences, with around 25% occurring only once. The TCR was taken from a human donor in good health (CMV status not recorded). Some clones in this sample may be carry-over from other donors' samples. This specimen was cultured PBMCs, taken from culture after CMV antigen stimulation. The gene calls are TRBV7-3 and TRBJ2-2, with TRBD2 matching 10 bases. Here the CDR3 reads CASSPTPASGRGLGELFF. The CDR3 DNA is TGTGCCAGCAGCCCCACCCCGGCTAGCGGGAGAGGGCTCGGGGAGCTGTTTTTT.